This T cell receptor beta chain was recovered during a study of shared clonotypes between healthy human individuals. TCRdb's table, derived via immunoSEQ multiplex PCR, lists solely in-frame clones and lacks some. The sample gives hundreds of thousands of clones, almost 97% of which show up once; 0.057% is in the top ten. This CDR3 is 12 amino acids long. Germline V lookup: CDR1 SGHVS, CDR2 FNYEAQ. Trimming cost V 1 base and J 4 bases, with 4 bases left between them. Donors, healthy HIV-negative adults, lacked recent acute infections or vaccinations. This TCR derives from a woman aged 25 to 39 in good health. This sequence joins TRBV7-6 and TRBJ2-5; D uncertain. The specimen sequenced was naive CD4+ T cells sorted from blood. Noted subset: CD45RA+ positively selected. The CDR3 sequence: CASSLGAETQYF. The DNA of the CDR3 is TGTGCCAGCAGCTTAGGAGCAGAGACCCAGTACTTC. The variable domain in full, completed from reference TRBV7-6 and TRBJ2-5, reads GAGVSQSPRYKVTKRGQDVALRCDPISGHVSLYWYRQALGQGPEFLTYFNYEAQQDKSGLPNDRFSAERPEGSISTLTIQRTEQRDSAMYRCASSLGAETQYFGPGTRLLVL.